Presented here are 32 T cell receptor beta chains from one specimen sequenced in a study of T cell responses to AZD1222 COVID-19 vaccine. This table comes from immunoSEQ multiplex PCR, and its TCRdb copy is limited to in-frame clones, with some not included. The data show more than 100,000 clones, with 90% seen just once and approximately 1.8% held by the top ten. The source material was peripheral blood, sampled on day 0 of AZD1222 vaccination. The receptors derive from an adult in good health.

The chain couples TRBV6-6 to TRBJ2-5; TRBD2 might be the D (6 bases). CDR3 size: 17 residues. V was cut by 5 bases and J by 4 bases, with 23 bases left in between. Germline assignment: CDR1 MNHNY and CDR2 SVGAGI (reference sequence). CDR3 protein: CASSLPGVSAGRETQYF. DNA of the CDR3: TGTGCCAGCAGTCTCCCGGGGGTATCAGCGGGTCGAGAGACCCAGTACTTC.

The rearrangement links TRBV19 to TRBJ1-2, with unresolved D. The V gene lost 4 bases and the J gene lost 9 bases, with 15 bases spanning the gap. The germline V gene has CDR1 LNHDA and CDR2 SQIVND (reference sequence). The length of the CDR3 is 13 residues. The CDR3 nucleotides read TGTGCCAGTAGTACTTCGTCTAGGCCTCGCTACACCTTC. Translation gives CASSTSSRPRYTF.

The V gene is TRBV30, the J gene TRBJ1-4; D may be TRBD1 (5 bases). Germline lookup yields CDR1 GTSNPN and CDR2 SVGIG (reference sequence). The CDR3 is 16 residues long. V was clipped by 0 bases and J by 8 bases, with 19 bases between them. CDR3 loop: CAWSVLGGRGSEKLFF. Here the CDR3 DNA reads TGTGCCTGGAGTGTACTGGGGGGGAGGGGTTCCGAAAAACTGTTTTTT.

This chain links TRBV24-1 with TRBJ1-2, with 7 nucleotides matching TRBD1. The V segment lost 9 bases and the J segment 2 bases; nucleotides outside the gene matches: 8. The CDR3 extends over 14 amino acids. CDR1 is KGHDR and CDR2 is SFDVKD in the germline V gene. CDR3 sequence (DNA): TGTGCCACCCTTCGGGACAGCGGGAACTATGGCTACACCTTC. This gives the protein CATLRDSGNYGYTF.

The chain employs TRBV13 and TRBJ2-7, with 9 bases identical to TRBD1. CDR3 length: 15 amino acids. Germline V CDR1 and CDR2: PRHDT, FYEKMQ (reference sequence). V lost 3 bases and J lost 6; bases outside the gene matches: 9. CDR3 coding DNA: TGTGCCAGCAGCTTTTCCCTGAGACAGGGGGGCGAGCAGTACTTC. This translates into CASSFSLRQGGEQYF.

This clone occurred once. CDR3 sequence reads: CATSRGVQADTQYF. CDR3 nucleotide sequence: TGTGCCACCAGCAGAGGGGTCCAGGCAGATACGCAGTATTTT. The chain couples TRBV15 to TRBJ2-3; D ambiguous. V lost 1 base, J lost 4 bases, and 9 bases lay in between. The CDR3 contains 14 residues. Germline CDR1 and CDR2: LNHNV and YYDKDF (reference sequence).

The chain combines TRBV3-1 (or the pseudogene TRBV3-2) with TRBJ1-1, with 7 bases fitting TRBD1. CDR3 length: 13 amino acids. Per germline, CDR1 LGHDT and CDR2 YNNKEL (reference sequence). After removal of 1 base from V and 7 bases from J, the junction contained 3 bases not matched to a gene. For the CDR3, the DNA is TGTGCCAGCAGCCAAGTTCGGACAGGTGAAGCTTTCTTT. Its protein is CASSQVRTGEAFF.

J is TRBJ1-1 and V is TRBV11-2, with D uncertain. With 4 bases removed from V and 1 base from J, the gap between germline ends came to 13 bases. Germline V gene data show CDR1 as SGHAT and CDR2 as FQNNGV. CDR3 size: 15 residues. This chain's CDR3 is CASSSYKTPNTEAFF. The CDR3 DNA sequence: TGTGCCAGCAGCTCCTACAAGACTCCGAACACTGAAGCTTTCTTT.

V usage is TRBV11-2 and J usage is TRBJ2-2, with TRBD2 identical over 9 bases. The CDR3 extends over 15 amino acids. Germline CDR1 is SGHAT and CDR2 is FQNNGV. With 8 bases clipped from V and 3 bases from J, the junction kept 7 bases outside the gene matches. The CDR3, as DNA: TGTGCCAGCTGGGGACTAGCCGGGTACACCGGGGAGCTGTTTTTT. Its protein is CASWGLAGYTGELFF.

The rearrangement joins TRBV27 to TRBJ2-1; D gene ambiguous. CDR1 is MNHEY and CDR2 is SMNVEV in the germline V gene (reference sequence). The CDR3 has 15 residues. V lost 2 bases to trimming and J lost 10 bases, with 18 bases between them. The CDR3 nucleotides are TGTGCCAGCAGTTTAACCCCTCCAAGCCTTGGGGAGCAGTTCTTC. Its translation: CASSLTPPSLGEQFF.

The chain uses TRBV28 and TRBJ2-3, with 9 bases matching TRBD2. The CDR3 has 14 residues. Trimming at V came to 8 bases and at J to 1 base, leaving 4 bases not matched to a gene. CDR1 is MDHEN, CDR2 SYDVKM, per germline. The CDR3 sequence is CASLRTSGTDTQYF. For the CDR3, the DNA is TGTGCCAGCCTTCGGACTAGCGGCACAGATACGCAGTATTTT.

This clone was seen a single time. The V gene is TRBV18, the J gene TRBJ1-1; 7 bases agree with TRBD1. The V and J ends lost 4 bases and 5 bases, in that order; junction bases with no gene match: 7. Germline V gene data show CDR1 as KGHSH and CDR2 as LQKENI. The CDR3 has 14 residues. The chain's CDR3 is CASSLGTVVTEAFF. The CDR3 DNA sequence: TGTGCCAGCTCACTTGGGACAGTTGTTACTGAAGCTTTCTTT. Full variable domain (outside the CDR3, taken from reference TRBV18 and TRBJ1-1): NAGVMQNPRHLVRRRGQEARLRCSPMKGHSHVYWYRQLPEEGLKFMVYLQKENIIDESGMPKERFSAEFPKEGPSILRIQQVVRGDSAAYFCASSLGTVVTEAFFGQGTRLTVV.

V and J are TRBV7-2 and TRBJ2-7; D possibly corresponds to TRBD2 (5 bases). Germline V CDR1 and CDR2: SGHTA, FQGNSA. The CDR3 is made up of 14 amino acids. V shed 5 bases and J shed 3 bases, with 14 bases lying between them. The CDR3 DNA is TGTGCCAGCAGCCCATGGCAGGAGGACTACGAGCAGTACTTC. Protein product: CASSPWQEDYEQYF.

The chain employs TRBV19 and TRBJ2-1; 11 bases are shared with TRBD2. This CDR3 contains 15 residues. With V trimmed by 4 bases and J by 5 bases, 4 bases remained unmatched. Germline V gene lookup returns CDR1 LNHDA and CDR2 SQIVND (reference sequence). CDR3 sequence reads: CASSTLAGGHNEQFF. As DNA, the CDR3 is TGTGCCAGTAGTACGCTAGCGGGGGGTCACAATGAGCAGTTCTTC.

The V and J genes are TRBV18 and TRBJ2-1, with D perhaps given as TRBD1 or TRBD2 (5 bases each). V was pared by 8 bases and J by 6 bases, with 17 bases between. This CDR3 contains 14 residues. Per the germline V gene, CDR1 is KGHSH and CDR2 is LQKENI. CDR3 in DNA: TGTGCCAGCGGGCCGGGACCCTCATTCAATGAGCAGTTCTTC. Amino acid sequence: CASGPGPSFNEQFF.

This chain links TRBV25-1 with TRBJ2-1; D gene unclear. Germline values: CDR1 MGHDK, CDR2 SYGVNS. V was shortened by 4 bases and J by 9 bases, with 13 bases between the two germline ends. The CDR3 length is 13 residues. CDR3 in DNA: TGTGCCAGCAGTGTCTCCGCCGACCGTGAGCAGTTCTTC. As protein: CASSVSADREQFF.

CDR3 sequence (DNA): TGTGCCAGCAGTTACGGGTCGGGGACACCGAACACTGAAGCTTTCTTT. Translated, it gives CASSYGSGTPNTEAFF. V gene TRBV6-6 combines with J gene TRBJ1-1, with a tentative D call TRBD1 (6 bases). There are 16 residues in the CDR3. V was pared by 2 bases and J by 1 base, with 14 bases between. In germline, CDR1 is MNHNY, CDR2 SVGAGI (reference sequence).

This chain joins TRBV3-1 (or the pseudogene TRBV3-2) and TRBJ2-2; 8 positions match TRBD1. From germline, CDR1 is LGHDT and CDR2 YNNKEL (reference sequence). This CDR3 region has 16 residues. Trimming removed 2 bases from V and 1 base from J; junction bases left unmatched: 3. The CDR3 loop is CASSQKGQENTGELFF. DNA of the CDR3: TGTGCCAGCAGCCAAAAGGGACAGGAGAACACCGGGGAGCTGTTTTTT.

The CDR3 sequence: CAISEALRSYNEQFF. The CDR3 DNA is TGTGCCATCAGTGAGGCCCTCAGGAGCTACAATGAGCAGTTCTTC. The V call is TRBV10-3, the J call TRBJ2-1; D unclear. CDR1 and CDR2 (germline): ENHRY, SYGVKD. The CDR3 has 15 amino acids. The germline V and J ends were trimmed by 2 bases and 3 bases, with 11 bases remaining between them.

This clone appeared a single time. The rearrangement links TRBV12-1 to TRBJ2-7. TRBV12-1 is tagged as a pseudogene. The length of the CDR3 is 15 residues. For the CDR3, the DNA is TGTGCCAGCAGCTTTGCGCAGGGGGGGTCCTACGAGCAGTACTTC. Translating it yields CASSFAQGGSYEQYF.

CDR3 loop: CASSLAPGGGQYF. The CDR3 nucleotides are TGTGCCAGCAGCTTAGCTCCGGGAGGGGGGCAGTACTTC. The chain recombines TRBV7-3 with TRBJ2-7; 8 positions match TRBD2. Unmatched junction bases numbered 6, after V lost 2 bases and J lost 9 bases. The CDR3 spans 13 residues. Germline CDR1 reads SGHTA; CDR2 reads FQGTGA.

The rearrangement links TRBV27 to TRBJ1-6; D uncertain. Germline V gives CDR1 MNHEY, CDR2 SMNVEV (reference sequence). With 3 bases removed from V and 9 bases from J, the gap between germline ends came to 15 bases. The length of the CDR3 is 15 residues. The CDR3 loop is CASSFRAERISPLHF. The CDR3 nucleotides are TGTGCCAGCAGTTTTAGGGCGGAGCGGATTTCACCCCTCCACTTT.

The chain recombines TRBV11-1 with TRBJ1-1; D possibly corresponds to TRBD1 (5 bases). Trimming stripped 11 bases from V and 5 bases from J, with 15 bases between. Germline V CDR1 and CDR2: SGHAT, FQDESV (reference sequence). This CDR3 region has 12 residues. CDR3 coding DNA: TGTGCCTCGACGGGCAGGGAAACTGAAGCTTTCTTT. This codes for CASTGRETEAFF.

This chain connects TRBV5-6 to TRBJ2-4, with 10 bases identical to TRBD2. The V and J ends lost 0 bases and 3 bases, in that order; junction bases with no gene match: 3. The CDR3 has 16 amino acids. CDR1 is SGHDT and CDR2 is YYEEEE in the germline V gene. The CDR3 nucleotides are TGTGCCAGCAGCTTGGAACTAGCGGGATACAAAAACATTCAGTACTTC. Its protein product is CASSLELAGYKNIQYF.

A remark on this clone: This sample includes further DNA sequences coding for the same CDR3. The genes are TRBV4-2 and TRBJ1-5; unclear D gene. Trimming cost V 0 bases and J 0 bases, with 6 bases left between them. Germline V gives CDR1 LGHNA, CDR2 YNFKEQ. This CDR3 contains 15 residues. CDR3 nucleotides: TGTGCCAGCAGCCAAGATCCAAATAGCAATCAGCCCCAGCATTTT. Its translation is CASSQDPNSNQPQHF.

The chain recombines TRBV5-1 with TRBJ1-1; a weak D match, TRBD1 (5 bases). This CDR3 comprises 14 residues. V dropped 1 base and J dropped 1 base, with 8 bases sitting between them. The germline V gene has CDR1 SGHRS and CDR2 YFSETQ. The CDR3 loop is CASSLTGKNTEAFF. The CDR3 DNA is TGCGCCAGCAGCTTGACAGGAAAGAACACTGAAGCTTTCTTT. The whole variable domain, remainder taken from reference TRBV5-1 and TRBJ1-1, is KAGVTQTPRYLIKTRGQQVTLSCSPISGHRSVSWYQQTPGQGLQFLFEYFSETQRNKGNFPGRFSGRQFSNSRSEMNVSTLELGDSALYLCASSLTGKNTEAFFGQGTRLTVV.

The chain has TRBV30 and TRBJ1-3, with D perhaps matching TRBD1 (6 bases). CDR3 length equals 16 residues. Trimming stripped 2 bases from V and 0 bases from J, with 14 bases between. Germline V CDR1 and CDR2: GTSNPN, SVGIG (reference sequence). CDR3 protein: CAWSTGQQYSGNTIYF. The DNA of the CDR3 is TGTGCCTGGAGTACGGGACAACAGTACTCTGGAAACACCATATATTTT.

This chain joins TRBV7-3 and TRBJ2-1; 11 nucleotides match TRBD2. The CDR3 loop spans 15 amino acids. Germline CDR1 is SGHTA and CDR2 is FQGTGA. Trimming removed 4 bases from V and 9 bases from J; junction bases left unmatched: 8. The CDR3 region is CASSYIAGGQGEQFF. The CDR3, as DNA: TGTGCCAGCAGCTACATAGCGGGAGGGCAGGGTGAGCAGTTCTTC.

This clone occurred a few times. V is TRBV29-1 and J is TRBJ2-1; 9 bases fit TRBD1. In germline, CDR1 is SQVTM, CDR2 ANQGSEA. J gave up 7 bases and V 4 bases, and 8 bases lay outside the gene matches. This CDR3 has 14 residues. CDR3 nucleotides: TGCAGCGTTGCCGGACAGGGGATTGGAAATGAGCAGTTCTTC. Its translation is CSVAGQGIGNEQFF.

The chain joins TRBV3-1 (or the pseudogene TRBV3-2) to TRBJ1-6; 11 nucleotides match TRBD1. The germline gives CDR1 LGHDT, CDR2 YNNKEL (reference sequence). The CDR3 has 14 residues. J was trimmed by 7 bases and V by 7 bases; bases with no gene match: 3. CDR3 in amino acids: CASNRDRGNSPLHF. As DNA, the CDR3 is TGTGCCAGCAACCGGGACAGGGGGAATTCACCCCTCCACTTT.

The chain couples TRBV3-1 (or the pseudogene TRBV3-2) to TRBJ1-1; D is perhaps TRBD1 (6 bases). Germline CDR1 reads LGHDT; CDR2 reads YNNKEL (reference sequence). The CDR3 runs 13 residues. Trimming removed 9 bases from V and 4 bases from J, with 15 bases in between. CDR3 bases: TGTGCCAGTACAGGGAGTGAGGGCACTGAAGCTTTCTTT. This codes for CASTGSEGTEAFF.

This chain's CDR3 is CASREPGQQNEKLFF. The CDR3 nucleotides are TGTGCCAGCAGGGAACCGGGACAGCAAAATGAAAAACTGTTTTTT. The genes are TRBV7-4 and TRBJ1-4; 7 bases are a match to TRBD1. V gave up 6 bases and J gave up 5 bases; unmatched junction bases: 9. The CDR3 loop spans 15 amino acids. The V gene's germline CDR1 is SGHVT and CDR2 SQSDAQ.